The subject of this entry is one TCR beta chain. Its antigen is not known. This specimen belongs to a study of graft-versus-host responses after intestinal transplantation. Assay used: immunoSEQ multiplex PCR; TCRdb lists only in-frame clones, some missing. This table has some 70,000 clones, about nine tenths appearing once. V was trimmed by 3 bases and J by 5 bases, leaving 17 bases between them. CDR1 is MDHEN and CDR2 is SYDVKM in the germline V gene. CDR3 length: 16 amino acids. V and J are TRBV28 and TRBJ1-5; the D is unclear. Sample: unstimulated CD8+ T cells sorted from spleen or lymph node cells, taken before transplant. The TCR originated in a human donor who was the organ donor for an intestinal transplant. Here the CDR3 reads CASSLFGLRHDQPQHF. The CDR3 nucleotides read TGTGCCAGCAGTTTGTTTGGCCTCCGGCACGATCAGCCCCAGCATTTT.